The sequence of this T cell receptor (beta chain) was determined in a study of shared clonotypes between healthy human individuals. Trimming left V 7 bases short and J 2 bases short, with 14 bases between. This CDR3 contains 14 residues. CDR1 MNHEY and CDR2 SVGAGI come from the germline V gene. It was CD45RO-negative cells, positively selected for CCR7, that made up naive CD8 cells, with terminally differentiated effector memory CD45RA+ cells excluded. The genomic DNA of each subset was split evenly across several immunoSEQ plates. Clones were sequenced by immunoSEQ multiplex PCR, and TCRdb holds only the in-frame ones, with some missing. The sample yields around 1.9 million clones, around 95% seen once. Regarding this clone: What it binds is not known.

Regarding the study as a whole: Inspection by rarefaction showed sorted-subset sequencing to be incomplete despite large depth. Only blood was sampled; tissue repertoires likely differ.

The TCR comes from a man in his late teens or twenties in good health. Some clones in this sample may be carry-over from other donors' samples. This chain joins TRBV6-5 and TRBJ1-1; weak D call: TRBD1 (5 bases). The source material was naive CD8+ T cells from PBMCs. The chain's CDR3 is CASTPRGGNTEAFF. CDR3 bases: TGTGCCAGCACCCCTCGGGGGGGAAACACTGAAGCTTTCTTT.